This TCR beta chain is from a study of blood T cell repertoires in COVID-19. Across the whole study: The cDNA or gDNA used as material had been derived from T cells, B-cell-depleted T cells, or PBMCs.

The table came from immunoSEQ multiplex PCR; TCRdb's copy has only in-frame clones and leaves some out. This sample has about 80,000 clones, with around 83% found just once. This clone was found a few times. The CDR3 is made up of 11 amino acids. Germline CDR1 SGHNT, CDR2 YYREEE (reference sequence). Between the trimmed V and J ends, which lost 4 bases and 2 bases, there was a span of 2 bases. The rearrangement links TRBV5-4 to TRBJ2-3; D not certain. Input material: peripheral blood. This sequence originates from a man older than 75 with active or convalescent COVID-19. CDR3 sequence: CASSLTDTQYF. DNA for the CDR3: TGTGCCAGCAGCCTCACAGATACGCAGTATTTT. Drawing the rest from reference TRBV5-4 and TRBJ2-3, the complete variable domain is ETGVTQSPTHLIKTRGQQVTLRCSSQSGHNTVSWYQQALGQGPQFIFQYYREEENGRGNFPPRFSGLQFPNYSSELNVNALELDDSALYLCASSLTDTQYFGPGTRLTVL.